The present T cell receptor (beta chain) was sequenced within a study of T cell changes during pregnancy in multiple sclerosis. Some clones are missing from TCRdb's copy, which holds only in-frame ones; the method was immunoSEQ multiplex PCR. The sample lists about 97,000 clones; about nine tenths were seen once. Germline V gene sequence: CDR1 WNHNN, CDR2 SYGVQD (reference sequence). This CDR3 comprises 17 residues. V shed 3 bases, J shed 6 bases, and the junction held 9 bases outside the gene matches. The material was peripheral blood, obtained in the second trimester of pregnancy. This receptor was taken from a female donor in good health, enrolled as a control in a pregnancy study. The rearrangement joins TRBV10-1 to TRBJ2-1, with TRBD2 identical over 12 bases. CDR3 sequence: CASSEGLAGKRGNEQFF. The CDR3, as DNA: TGCGCCAGCAGTGAAGGACTAGCGGGAAAAAGGGGCAATGAGCAGTTCTTC.